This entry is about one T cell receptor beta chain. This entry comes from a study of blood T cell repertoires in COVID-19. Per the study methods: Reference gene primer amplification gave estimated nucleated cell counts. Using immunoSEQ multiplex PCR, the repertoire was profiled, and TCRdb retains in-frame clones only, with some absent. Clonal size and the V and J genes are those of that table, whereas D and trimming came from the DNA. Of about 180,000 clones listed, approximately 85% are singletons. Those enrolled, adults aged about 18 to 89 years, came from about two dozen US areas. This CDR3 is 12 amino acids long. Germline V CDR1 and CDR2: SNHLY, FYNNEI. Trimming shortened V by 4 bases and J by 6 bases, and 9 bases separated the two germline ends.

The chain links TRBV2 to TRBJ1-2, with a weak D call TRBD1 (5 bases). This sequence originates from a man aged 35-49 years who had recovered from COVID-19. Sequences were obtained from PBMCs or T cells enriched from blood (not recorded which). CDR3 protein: CASSVQGDGYTF. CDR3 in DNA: TGTGCCAGCAGTGTGCAAGGGGATGGCTACACCTTC. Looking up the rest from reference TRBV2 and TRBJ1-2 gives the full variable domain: EPEVTQTPSHQVTQMGQEVILRCVPISNHLYFYWYRQILGQKVEFLVSFYNNEISEKSEIFDDQFSVERPDGSNFTLKIRSTKLEDSAMYFCASSVQGDGYTFGSGTRLTVV.